This T cell receptor beta chain stems from a study of blood T cell repertoires in COVID-19 (dated by TCRdb to about 2020). With regard to the full study: Samples from collaborators originated in the United States, Italy and Spain and spanned both the acute and convalescent phases of COVID-19. The prospective study material was composed of cDNA or gDNA derived from T cells, B-cell-depleted T cells, or PBMCs. Subjects who had been exposed to COVID-19, were actively infected with it, or had recovered from it provided the deeply sampled blood TCRbeta repertoires that made up the dataset. A freely available public database, intended as a resource for researchers studying the immune response to SARS-CoV-2, is where the repertoires were released. The samples were drawn from two sources: the first 160 participants of the ongoing ImmuneRACE study, and 950 to 1,500 subjects contributed by 6 global collaborators. A de-identified subject ID, COVID-19 status, age in years and sex were almost always included in the sample metadata. HLA class I and class II types, where available, came from metadata supplied by the sample provider rather than from assay-based typing.

From the cysteine through the phenylalanine, the CDR3 covers 15 amino acids. Only the CDR3 part of the read is kept: 45 bases, read in frame from the first base. Here V drops 5 bases and J drops 9 bases, and the junction holds 13 bases not matched to any gene. The germline V gene specifies KGHDR as CDR1 and SFDVKD as CDR2. Results and caveats for the whole study, not just this receptor: The quantity of clinical and demographic metadata differed by source and by participant and was supplied without curation.

Comment on this clone: It lacks a known antigen. Base qualities were left out, and no much larger clone turns up one base away.

TCRbeta CDR3 regions were amplified from genomic DNA by means of the immunoSEQ Assay, a bias-controlled multiplex PCR. The source study handled its data this way. The number of nucleated cells in each sample was estimated by amplification of reference gene primers within the assay. Sequence reads were collapsed and filtered to measure the absolute abundance of every unique TCRbeta CDR3 rearrangement. For each sample, productive Simpson clonality was calculated by taking the square root of Simpson's diversity index across productive rearrangements. TCRdb took this table from immuneACCESS and kept in-frame rearrangements with V and J called. Such tables lack part of the clones; where checked against another copy, unresolved V genes explain under half of the gap, and the rest is unexplained. V, J and clone size derive from that table, while D and trimming were established from the DNA sequence. The sample includes 91,000 or so clones, with about nine tenths observed a single time. Just under 4% of the sample rests with the top ten.

Whole blood was collected in K2EDTA tubes by collaborating institutions according to the institutions' own protocols. For TCRbeta analysis, collaborators shipped samples in one of three forms: frozen whole blood, isolated PBMCs, or DNA extracted from either of those sample types. The TCR was taken from a woman aged 50 to 60 in a cohort sampled during active COVID-19. The rearrangement combines TRBV24-1 with TRBJ1-2; the junction holds 8 bases that match TRBD1. What was sequenced was peripheral blood. Here is the DNA: TGTGCCACCAGTGGGACCGGACAGGGCTACCCCAGCTACACCTTC. This sequence encodes CATSGTGQGYPSYTF.